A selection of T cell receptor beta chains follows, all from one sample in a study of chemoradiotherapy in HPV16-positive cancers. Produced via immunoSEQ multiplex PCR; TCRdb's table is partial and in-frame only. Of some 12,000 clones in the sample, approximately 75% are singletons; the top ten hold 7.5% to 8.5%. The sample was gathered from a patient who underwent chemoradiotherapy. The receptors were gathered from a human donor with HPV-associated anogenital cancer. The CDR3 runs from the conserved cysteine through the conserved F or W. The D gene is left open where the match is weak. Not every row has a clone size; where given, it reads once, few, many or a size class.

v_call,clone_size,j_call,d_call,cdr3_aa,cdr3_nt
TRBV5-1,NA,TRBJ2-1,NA,CASSLTSSSYNEQFF,TGCGCCAGCAGCTTGACTAGCAGCTCCTACAATGAGCAGTTCTTC
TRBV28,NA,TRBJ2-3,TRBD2,CASSFRLAGGSDTQYF,TGTGCCAGCAGTTTTAGGCTAGCGGGAGGGTCAGATACGCAGTATTTT
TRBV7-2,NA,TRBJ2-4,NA,CASSSSAKNIQYF,TGTGCCAGCAGCTCCTCAGCCAAAAACATTCAGTACTTC
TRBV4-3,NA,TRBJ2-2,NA,CASSQDLVQNTGELFF,TGCGCCAGCAGCCAAGATTTAGTACAGAACACCGGGGAGCTGTTTTTT
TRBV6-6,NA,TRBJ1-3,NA,CASSYSADSGNTIYF,TGTGCCAGCAGTTACTCGGCAGACTCTGGAAACACCATATATTTT
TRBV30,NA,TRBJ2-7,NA,CAWSKGPYEQYF,TGTGCCTGGAGTAAGGGGCCCTACGAGCAGTACTTC
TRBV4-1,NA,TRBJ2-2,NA,CASSQRQGPSANTGELFF,TGCGCCAGCAGCCAGCGACAGGGTCCTAGCGCAAACACCGGGGAGCTGTTTTTT
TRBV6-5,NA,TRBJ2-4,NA,CASKADEAKNIQYF,TGTGCCAGCAAGGCAGACGAAGCCAAAAACATTCAGTACTTC
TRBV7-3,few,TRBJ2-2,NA,CASSLNRVAGELFF,TGTGCCAGCAGCTTAAATCGGGTTGCCGGGGAGCTGTTTTTT
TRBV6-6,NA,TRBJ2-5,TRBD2,CASRPTSGQETQYF,TGTGCCAGCAGGCCTACTAGCGGCCAAGAGACCCAGTACTTC
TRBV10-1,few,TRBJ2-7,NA,CASSEPGGVGEQYF,TGCGCCAGCAGTGAGCCCGGAGGGGTCGGCGAGCAGTACTTC
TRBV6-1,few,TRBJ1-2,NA,CASSGQTYGYTF,TGTGCCAGCAGTGGGCAGACGTATGGCTACACCTTC
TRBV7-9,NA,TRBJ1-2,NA,CASSPTGDYGYTF,TGTGCCAGCAGTCCGACAGGCGATTATGGCTACACCTTC
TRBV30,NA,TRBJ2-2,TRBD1,CAWSGLGQGGVNTGELFF,TGTGCCTGGAGTGGTCTGGGACAGGGGGGGGTGAACACCGGGGAGCTGTTTTTT
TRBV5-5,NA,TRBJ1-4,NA,CASSLARGGEKLFF,TGTGCCAGCAGCTTGGCCAGGGGCGGAGAAAAACTGTTTTTT
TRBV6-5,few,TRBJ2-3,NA,CASSLQGRDTQYF,TGTGCCAGCTCCCTACAAGGGCGAGATACGCAGTATTTT
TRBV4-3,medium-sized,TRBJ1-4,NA,CASSQSNGVGKLFF,TGCGCCAGCAGCCAAAGTAACGGGGTTGGAAAACTGTTTTTT
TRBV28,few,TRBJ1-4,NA,CASSLRAIPTGEKLFF,TGTGCCAGCAGTTTAAGGGCGATCCCTACAGGTGAAAAACTGTTTTTT
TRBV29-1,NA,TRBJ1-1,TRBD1,CSVGTGEGTEAFF,TGCAGCGTCGGGACAGGGGAAGGTACTGAAGCTTTCTTT
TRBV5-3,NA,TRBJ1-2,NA,CARSFYLRGEGYGYTF,TGTGCCAGAAGTTTTTACCTCCGGGGGGAGGGCTATGGCTACACCTTC
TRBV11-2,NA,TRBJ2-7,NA,CASSGWDFAYEQYF,TGTGCCAGCAGCGGATGGGACTTCGCCTACGAGCAGTACTTC
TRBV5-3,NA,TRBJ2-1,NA,CARSLVLPAGHNEQFF,TGTGCCAGAAGCTTGGTACTGCCCGCAGGGCACAATGAGCAGTTCTTC
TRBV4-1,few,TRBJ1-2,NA,CASSQIRGYTF,TGCGCCAGCAGCCAGATACGTGGCTACACCTTC
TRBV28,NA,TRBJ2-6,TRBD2,CASCGRDSGANVLTF,TGTGCCAGCTGCGGGAGGGATTCTGGGGCCAACGTCCTGACTTTC
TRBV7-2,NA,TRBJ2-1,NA,CASSSQAYNEQFF,TGTGCCAGCAGCTCTCAGGCCTACAATGAGCAGTTCTTC
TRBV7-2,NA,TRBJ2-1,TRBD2,CASSSRTSGRRYEQFF,TGTGCCAGCAGCTCACGGACTAGCGGGAGAAGGTATGAGCAGTTCTTC
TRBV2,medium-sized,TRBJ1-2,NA,CASSDSHYGYTF,TGTGCCAGCAGTGACAGTCACTATGGCTACACCTTC
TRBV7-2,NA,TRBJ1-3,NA,CASSPKGPSSGNTIYF,TGTGCCAGCAGCCCAAAGGGACCGAGCTCTGGAAACACCATATATTTT
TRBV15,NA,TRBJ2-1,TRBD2,CATSRDRSGRRGNEQFF,TGTGCCACCAGCAGAGATCGCAGCGGGAGAAGGGGCAATGAGCAGTTCTTC
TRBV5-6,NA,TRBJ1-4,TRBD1,CASSFLSDRGGEKLFF,TGTGCCAGCAGCTTTCTCTCGGACAGGGGAGGAGAAAAACTGTTTTTT
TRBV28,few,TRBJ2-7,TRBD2,CASSFAGGNRGYEQYF,TGTGCCAGCAGTTTTGCGGGGGGGAACAGAGGCTACGAGCAGTACTTC
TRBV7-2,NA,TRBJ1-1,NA,CASRRDMNTEAFF,TGTGCCAGCAGACGTGATATGAACACTGAAGCTTTCTTT
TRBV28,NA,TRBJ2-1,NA,CAAAPGRANEQFF,TGTGCCGCCGCTCCGGGCAGGGCGAATGAGCAGTTCTTC
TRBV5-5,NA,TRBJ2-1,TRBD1,CASTGQGTSYNEQFF,TGTGCCAGCACCGGACAGGGGACGTCCTACAATGAGCAGTTCTTC
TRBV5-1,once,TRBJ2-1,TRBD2,CASSDGLVGNNEQFF,TGCGCCAGCAGCGATGGACTAGTTGGCAACAATGAGCAGTTCTTC
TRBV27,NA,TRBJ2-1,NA,CASSFRGRTNEQFF,TGTGCCAGCAGTTTTCGTGGCAGAACCAATGAGCAGTTCTTC
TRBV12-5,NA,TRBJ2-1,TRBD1,CASGLVTGSSYNEQFF,TGTGCTAGTGGTTTGGTGACAGGGAGCTCCTACAATGAGCAGTTCTTC
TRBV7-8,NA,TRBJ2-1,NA,CASSLSQAYNEQFF,TGTGCCAGCAGCTTATCACAAGCGTACAATGAGCAGTTCTTC
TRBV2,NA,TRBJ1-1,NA,CASTGGGVRLRNTEAFF,TGTGCCAGCACTGGCGGGGGGGTTCGGCTTAGGAACACTGAAGCTTTCTTT
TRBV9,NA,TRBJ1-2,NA,CASSVDERFYTF,TGTGCCAGCAGCGTAGATGAAAGGTTCTACACCTTC
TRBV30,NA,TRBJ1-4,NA,CAWSGVVSEKLFF,TGTGCCTGGAGTGGGGTAGTTAGCGAAAAACTGTTTTTT
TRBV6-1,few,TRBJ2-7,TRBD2,CASSEAAGGNYEQYF,TGTGCCAGCAGTGAAGCGGCGGGAGGGAACTACGAGCAGTACTTC
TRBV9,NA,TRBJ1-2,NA,CASSVAGVGRGYTF,TGTGCCAGCAGCGTAGCAGGGGTGGGGAGAGGCTACACCTTC